This TCR beta chain was found in a study of shared clonotypes between healthy human individuals. The CDR3 consists of 14 residues. The J segment lost 3 bases and the V segment lost 3 bases, leaving 5 bases of the junction unmatched. In germline, CDR1 is GTSNPN, CDR2 SVGIG (reference sequence). The data were produced by immunoSEQ multiplex PCR, yet TCRdb's version contains in-frame clones alone and is incomplete. The sample yields about 1.4 million clones, about 96% seen once. The chain joins TRBV30 to TRBJ1-5, with 7 bases fitting TRBD1. The receptor was derived from a man between 25 and 39 years old in good health. The material sequenced was naive CD4+ T cells sorted from blood. Subset indicated: CD45RA+ positively selected. The CDR3, as DNA: TGTGCCTGGAGCCGGACAGGTCCCAATCAGCCCCAGCATTTT. This codes for CAWSRTGPNQPQHF.